The 17 T cell receptor beta chains below come from one sample, sequenced in a study of blood T cell repertoires in COVID-19. Libraries were prepared by immunoSEQ multiplex PCR; TCRdb keeps only in-frame clonotypes and omits some of them. The sample records 250,000 or so clones, about 88% being singletons. The specimen was peripheral blood. These receptors all come from a woman between 65 and 79 years old with active or convalescent COVID-19.

The V call is TRBV2, the J call TRBJ2-2; TRBD1 matches at 8 bases. CDR1 and CDR2 from the germline V gene are SNHLY and FYNNEI. This CDR3 contains 14 residues. Trimming took 7 bases from V and 4 from J; bases not matched to a gene: 5. CDR3 DNA sequence: TGTGCCAGCACCAGGGGGCAGGGCACCGGGGAGCTGTTTTTT. It translates to CASTRGQGTGELFF.

The chain is built from TRBV5-4 and TRBJ2-3; 12 positions agree with TRBD2. Germline V lookup: CDR1 SGHNT, CDR2 YYREEE (reference sequence). CDR3 size: 17 residues. Trimming at V came to 1 base and at J to 4 bases, leaving 7 bases not matched to a gene. CDR3 sequence (DNA): TGTGCCAGCAGCTTGACTAGCGGGGGGCTTGGGGCAGATACGCAGTATTTT. Protein product: CASSLTSGGLGADTQYF. The full variable domain, in which reference TRBV5-4 and TRBJ2-3 provide the parts outside the CDR3, is ETGVTQSPTHLIKTRGQQVTLRCSSQSGHNTVSWYQQALGQGPQFIFQYYREEENGRGNFPPRFSGLQFPNYSSELNVNALELDDSALYLCASSLTSGGLGADTQYFGPGTRLTVL.

The rearrangement joins TRBV5-1 to TRBJ1-1; D not resolved. Germline V CDR1 and CDR2: SGHRS, YFSETQ. The V end was cut by 7 bases, the J end by 6 bases, with 22 bases between. CDR3 length: 15 amino acids. CDR3 residues: CASGLREVGRAEAFF. The CDR3 DNA reads TGCGCCAGCGGTCTTAGGGAGGTGGGAAGAGCTGAAGCTTTCTTT.

The chain recombines TRBV5-1 with TRBJ2-2, with 7 positions matching TRBD2. V shed 0 bases and J 15 bases; nucleotides not matched to a gene: 14. Germline V CDR1 and CDR2: SGHRS, YFSETQ. This CDR3 comprises 15 residues. DNA of the CDR3: TGCGCCAGCAGCTTGGGACCCGTGTCCCGGGAGGAAGTGTTTTTT. Translating gives CASSLGPVSREEVFF.

The rearrangement links TRBV4-3 to TRBJ1-2; possible D gene TRBD1, 6 bases. This CDR3 contains 15 residues. V lost 1 base and J lost 4, with 13 bases in between. Germline V gives CDR1 LGHNA, CDR2 YSLEER. CDR3 sequence reads: CASSQAGAGAYGYTF. CDR3 coding DNA: TGCGCCAGCAGCCAAGCCGGGGCAGGGGCCTATGGCTACACCTTC.

J is TRBJ1-2 and V is TRBV5-1; tentative D call: TRBD1 (5 bases). V lost 4 bases to trimming and J lost 7 bases, with 17 bases between them. The CDR3 runs to 14 residues. Germline CDR1 reads SGHRS; CDR2 reads YFSETQ. The CDR3 reads CASSPTQTATGYTF. The CDR3 DNA reads TGCGCCAGCAGCCCGACTCAGACAGCGACTGGCTACACCTTC. Together with reference TRBV5-1 and TRBJ1-2, the CDR3 gives the full variable domain: KAGVTQTPRYLIKTRGQQVTLSCSPISGHRSVSWYQQTPGQGLQFLFEYFSETQRNKGNFPGRFSGRQFSNSRSEMNVSTLELGDSALYLCASSPTQTATGYTFGSGTRLTVV.

The CDR3 loop is CASSPTGSSGYTF. For the CDR3, the DNA is TGTGCCAGCAGTCCCACAGGGTCGAGCGGCTACACCTTC. The chain is built from TRBV13 and TRBJ1-2; weak D call: TRBD1 (6 bases). This CDR3 is built from 13 residues. Germline values: CDR1 PRHDT, CDR2 FYEKMQ (reference sequence). The germline V and J ends were trimmed by 6 bases and 8 bases, with 16 bases remaining between them.

The J gene is TRBJ1-5, the V gene TRBV2; 7 bases are shared with TRBD1. The CDR3 is made up of 13 amino acids. CDR1 SNHLY and CDR2 FYNNEI come from the germline V gene. With 6 bases clipped from V and 5 bases from J, the junction kept 4 bases outside the gene matches. CDR3 nucleotides: TGTGCCAGCAGCTCCCAGGGGGATCAGCCCCAGCATTTT. This encodes CASSSQGDQPQHF.

CDR3 bases: TGTGCCAGCAGCCCGCGGACAGGGGACCGGGCTTTCTTT. This translates into CASSPRTGDRAFF. The rearrangement uses TRBV11-2 and TRBJ1-1; 9 bases match TRBD1. Germline CDR1 reads SGHAT; CDR2 reads FQNNGV. The CDR3 contains 13 residues. The J segment lost 11 bases and the V segment lost 5 bases, leaving 9 bases of the junction unmatched.

The chain carries TRBV18 and TRBJ1-6; TRBD1 might be the D (6 bases). There are 14 residues in the CDR3. Germline CDR1 is KGHSH and CDR2 is LQKENI. V shed 0 bases and J shed 8 bases, with 8 bases lying between them. CDR3 protein: CASSPPGHDSPLHF. The CDR3 nucleotides read TGTGCCAGCTCACCACCGGGACATGATTCACCCCTCCACTTT.

The chain uses TRBV7-8 and TRBJ1-1; TRBD1 might be the D (5 bases). Germline V gene sequence: CDR1 SGHVS, CDR2 FQNEAQ. The CDR3 loop spans 15 amino acids. The V gene lost 7 bases and the J gene lost 4 bases, with 19 bases spanning the gap. The CDR3 coding sequence is TGTGCCAGCACCCAGCGGAGGGGAGGGAGCACTGAAGCTTTCTTT. Amino acids: CASTQRRGGSTEAFF.

This clone was detected only a few times. The rearrangement joins TRBV12-5 to TRBJ1-2; D uncertain. The germline V gene encodes CDR1 LGHNT and CDR2 FRNRAP. V was shortened by 4 bases and J by 6 bases, with 9 bases between the two germline ends. There are 12 residues in the CDR3. The CDR3 DNA reads TGTGCTAGTGGTTCGACTTCGGATGGCTACACCTTC. The encoded protein is CASGSTSDGYTF.

This rearrangement joins TRBV9 to TRBJ2-7; D perhaps matches TRBD1 (6 bases). This CDR3 is built from 15 residues. V shed 0 bases and J shed 3 bases, with 13 bases lying between them. Germline V gives CDR1 SGDLS, CDR2 YYNGEE. CDR3 region: CASSVAPGQIYEQYF. The CDR3 nucleotides read TGTGCCAGCAGCGTAGCCCCGGGACAAATCTACGAGCAGTACTTC.

V gene TRBV2 combines with J gene TRBJ1-1; D perhaps matches TRBD1 (6 bases). Germline lookup yields CDR1 SNHLY and CDR2 FYNNEI. V shed 6 bases and J shed 4 bases, with 18 bases lying between them. The CDR3 loop spans 15 amino acids. CDR3 nucleotide sequence: TGTGCCAGCAGCCCGAACCCACAGGGAACCACTGAAGCTTTCTTT. Encoded protein: CASSPNPQGTTEAFF.

The rearrangement links TRBV4-3 to TRBJ1-5; 10 bases agree with TRBD1. CDR1 and CDR2 (germline): LGHNA, YSLEER. Trimming at V came to 4 bases and at J to 7 bases, leaving 4 bases not matched to a gene. This CDR3 region has 14 residues. CDR3 in DNA: TGCGCCAGCAGCCCGGGACAGGGGCGGCAGCCCCAGCATTTT. This translates into CASSPGQGRQPQHF.

This sequence joins TRBV6-5 and TRBJ1-2; a possible D gene is TRBD1 (6 bases). Between the trimmed V and J ends, which lost 2 bases and 2 bases, there was a span of 12 bases. Per germline, CDR1 MNHEY and CDR2 SVGAGI. There are 15 residues in the CDR3. Here the CDR3 reads CASSYVQGTNYGYTF. The CDR3 bases are TGTGCCAGCAGTTACGTACAGGGCACAAACTATGGCTACACCTTC.

The chain joins TRBV6-5 to TRBJ2-3; D might be TRBD2 (6 bases). The CDR3 covers 16 residues. Deletions cut 0 bases from V and 5 bases from J, with 15 bases between. Germline V lookup: CDR1 MNHEY, CDR2 SVGAGI. CDR3 sequence reads: CASSYSGGEVEDTQYF. In DNA form, the CDR3 reads TGTGCCAGCAGTTACTCCGGCGGGGAGGTCGAAGATACGCAGTATTTT.